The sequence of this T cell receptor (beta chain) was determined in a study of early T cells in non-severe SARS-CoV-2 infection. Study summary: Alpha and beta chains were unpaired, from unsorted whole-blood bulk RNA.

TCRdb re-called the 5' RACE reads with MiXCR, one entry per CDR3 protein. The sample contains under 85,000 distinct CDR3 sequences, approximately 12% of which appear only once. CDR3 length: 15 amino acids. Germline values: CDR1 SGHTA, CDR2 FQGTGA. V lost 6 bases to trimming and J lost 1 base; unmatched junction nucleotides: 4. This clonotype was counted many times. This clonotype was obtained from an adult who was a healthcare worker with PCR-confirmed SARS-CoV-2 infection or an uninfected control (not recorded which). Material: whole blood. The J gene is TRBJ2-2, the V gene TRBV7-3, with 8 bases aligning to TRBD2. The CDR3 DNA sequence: TGTGCCAGCAGTTACGCGGGAGGGAACACCGGGGAGCTGTTTTTT. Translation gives CASSYAGGNTGELFF. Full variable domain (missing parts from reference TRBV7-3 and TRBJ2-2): GAGVSQTPSNKVTEKGKYVELRCDPISGHTALYWYRQSLGQGPEFLIYFQGTGAADDSGLPNDRFFAVRPEGSVSTLKIQRTERGDSAVYLCASSYAGGNTGELFFGEGSRLTVL.